This T cell receptor beta chain was recovered during a study of T cell responses to AZD1222 COVID-19 vaccine. Whole-study results and caveats: Most donors were white British, females outnumbered males, and clonal diversity was possibly underestimated.

Assay used: immunoSEQ multiplex PCR; TCRdb lists only in-frame clones, some missing. The sample holds approximately 200,000 clones; approximately 91% are singletons and the top ten take nearly 3.5%. Germline loops: CDR1 GTSNPN, CDR2 SVGIG (reference sequence). This CDR3 spans 14 amino acids. V was cut by 0 bases and J by 4 bases, with 12 bases left in between. Remarks on this clone: Its antigen is not known.

The specimen comprised peripheral blood, sampled 28 days after the second AZD1222 dose. The TCR comes from an adult who received the AZD1222 COVID-19 vaccine. The chain is built from TRBV30 and TRBJ1-2; D remains unclear. The CDR3 sequence: CAWSVGSQSYGYTF. The CDR3 bases are TGTGCCTGGAGTGTAGGGTCTCAGAGCTATGGCTACACCTTC.